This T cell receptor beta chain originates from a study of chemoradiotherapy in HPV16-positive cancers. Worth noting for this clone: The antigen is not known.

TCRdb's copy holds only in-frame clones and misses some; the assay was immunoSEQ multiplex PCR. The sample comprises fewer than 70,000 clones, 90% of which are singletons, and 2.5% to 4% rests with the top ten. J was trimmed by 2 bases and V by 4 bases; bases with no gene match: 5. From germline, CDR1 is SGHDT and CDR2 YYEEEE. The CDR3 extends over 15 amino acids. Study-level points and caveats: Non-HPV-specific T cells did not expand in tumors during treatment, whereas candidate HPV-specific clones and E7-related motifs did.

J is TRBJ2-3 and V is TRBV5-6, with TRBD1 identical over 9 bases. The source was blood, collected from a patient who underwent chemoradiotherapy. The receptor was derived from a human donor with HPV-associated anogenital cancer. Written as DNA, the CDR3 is TGTGCCAGCAGCGCCGGGACAGGGCTCACAGATACGCAGTATTTT. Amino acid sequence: CASSAGTGLTDTQYF.